One and the same sample provided the 19 T cell receptor beta chains below, sequenced in a study of vaccination and CD4 T cells after COVID-19. Researchers used the Oncomine TCR Beta short-read assay to sequence DNA from cultured CD4+ T cells. From the PCR reads, TCRdb called clonotypes with MiXCR, one entry per CDR3 protein. The sample has around 19,000 distinct CDR3 sequences; about three fifths are singletons. Treatment meaning: approximately nine-day PBMC culture with coronavirus spike peptide pools or control peptides (ViraFEST assay). Their specific antigens are unknown. The sequenced material came from CD4+ T cells from blood, cultured in vitro. All receptors derive from a human donor who had recovered from COVID-19.

This clonotype has a single count. The chain couples TRBV21-1 to TRBJ2-2; the table gives TRBD1 as D, unverified against the DNA. TRBV21-1 is flagged as a pseudogene. This CDR3 is built from 14 residues. The CDR3 DNA reads as TGTGCCAGCAGCAAGCCGACAGTGGCCGGGGAGCTGTTTTTT. It codes for CASSKPTVAGELFF.

The chain has TRBV10-3 and TRBJ2-5; 15 positions agree with TRBD2. J was trimmed by 5 bases and V by 6 bases; bases with no gene match: 4. CDR1 ENHRY and CDR2 SYGVKD come from the germline V gene. This CDR3 spans 15 amino acids. In DNA form, the CDR3 reads TGTGCCATCAGGCAGGGACTAGCGGGAGGTGAGACCCAGTACTTC. This encodes CAIRQGLAGGETQYF.

The CDR3 loop reads CASSSRTGSVPFF. In DNA, the CDR3 is TGTGCCAGCAGTTCCAGGACAGGGTCCGTTCCTTTCTTT. This rearrangement joins TRBV12-3 or TRBV12-4 to TRBJ1-1; TRBD1 matches 8 bases. Trimming removed 4 bases from V and 12 bases from J; junction bases left unmatched: 10. The CDR3 has 13 residues.

The J gene is TRBJ1-2, the V gene TRBV7-2; TRBD1 aligns across 10 bases. The V gene's germline CDR1 is SGHTA and CDR2 FQGNSA. Trimming removed 5 bases from V and 5 bases from J; junction bases left unmatched: 2. The length of the CDR3 is 13 residues. The CDR3 DNA follows: TGTGCCAGCAGCGTGGGACAGGGGTATGGCTACACCTTC. This translates into CASSVGQGYGYTF.

This rearrangement joins TRBV7-6 to TRBJ1-3; 8 bases fit TRBD1. Germline CDR1 SGHVS, CDR2 FNYEAQ. V shed 4 bases, J shed 4 bases, and the junction held 18 bases outside the gene matches. This CDR3 spans 19 amino acids. The CDR3 DNA follows: TGTGCCAGCAGCTCACTAGTTCGAACCCAGGGGGCGCAGGGAAACACCATATATTTT. This sequence encodes CASSSLVRTQGAQGNTIYF.

V and J are TRBV7-2 and TRBJ1-1; possibly TRBD1 for D (6 bases). V was shortened by 5 bases and J by 7 bases, with 14 bases between the two germline ends. CDR1 and CDR2 from the germline V gene are SGHTA and FQGNSA. This CDR3 contains 13 residues. The CDR3 loop is CASSTTGRIEAFF. CDR3 sequence (DNA): TGTGCCAGCAGCACCACAGGGAGGATTGAAGCTTTCTTT.

The rearrangement links TRBV11-3 to TRBJ1-1; D might be TRBD1 (5 bases). The CDR3 consists of 12 residues. Germline values: CDR1 SGHNT, CDR2 YENEEA. V lost 4 bases and J 3 bases, leaving 6 bases between the germline ends. The CDR3 sequence: CASSSTDTEAFF. CDR3 DNA: TGTGCCAGCAGCTCGACAGACACTGAAGCTTTCTTT.

The chain combines TRBV7-3 with TRBJ2-2; D may be TRBD1 or TRBD2 (6 bases each). The CDR3 spans 15 residues. The V gene lost 3 bases and the J gene lost 5 bases, with 13 bases spanning the gap. The germline V gene has CDR1 SGHTA and CDR2 FQGTGA. The CDR3 DNA follows: TGTGCCAGCAGCTTTGGGGGCGCGGGAACCGGGGAGCTGTTTTTT. Translated, it gives CASSFGGAGTGELFF.

The chain employs TRBV10-2 and TRBJ1-2, with TRBD1 identical over 8 bases. The length of the CDR3 is 14 residues. Trimming removed 3 bases from V and 8 bases from J; junction bases left unmatched: 8. Germline-derived CDR1 and CDR2 are WSHSY and SAAADI. This chain's CDR3 is CASSDSWTGQGYTF. The CDR3 bases are TGCGCCAGCAGTGACTCGTGGACAGGGCAGGGCTACACCTTC.

This clonotype was counted a few times. This sequence joins TRBV4-2 and TRBJ2-2; 9 bases line up with TRBD2. Per the germline V gene, CDR1 is LGHNA and CDR2 is YNFKEQ. The V segment lost 0 bases and the J segment 5 bases; nucleotides outside the gene matches: 10. CDR3 length: 18 residues. The CDR3: CASSQEGSSGSGTGELFF. CDR3 in DNA: TGTGCCAGCAGCCAAGAAGGGAGTAGCGGGAGCGGTACCGGGGAGCTGTTTTTT.

This clonotype showed up just a few times. This rearrangement joins TRBV7-9 to TRBJ1-6; a possible D gene is TRBD1 (5 bases). Germline V gene sequence: CDR1 SEHNR, CDR2 FQNEAQ (reference sequence). This CDR3 contains 14 residues. V was cut by 5 bases and J by 6 bases, with 11 bases left in between. The DNA for the CDR3 is TGTGCCAGCAGCACCAGGGTTCTTAATTCACCCCTCCACTTT. Translated, it gives CASSTRVLNSPLHF. The entire variable domain, with the rest obtained from reference TRBV7-9 and TRBJ1-6, is as follows: DTGVSQNPRHKITKRGQNVTFRCDPISEHNRLYWYRQTLGQGPEFLTYFQNEAQLEKSRLLSDRFSAERPKGSFSTLEIQRTEQGDSAMYLCASSTRVLNSPLHFGNGTRLTVT.

The table lists this clonotype with a few counts. The V call is TRBV30, the J call TRBJ2-3; 9 positions match TRBD1. Trimming at V came to 0 bases and at J to 11 bases, leaving 3 bases not matched to a gene. CDR3 length: 12 residues. CDR1 and CDR2 (germline): GTSNPN, SVGIG (reference sequence). The CDR3 loop is CAWSVGDRVQYF. CDR3 nucleotide sequence: TGTGCCTGGAGTGTTGGGGACAGGGTGCAGTATTTT.

The chain couples TRBV5-8 to TRBJ1-1, with D uncertain. CDR3 length equals 14 residues. The germline V gene encodes CDR1 SGHTS and CDR2 YDEGEE. V was trimmed by 3 bases and J by 0 bases, leaving 9 bases between them. The CDR3 region is CASSYGRLNTEAFF. The CDR3 coding sequence is TGTGCCAGCAGCTATGGACGGCTGAACACTGAAGCTTTCTTT.

This clonotype was seen more than once but under ten times. The chain links TRBV20-1 to TRBJ1-3, with D tentatively TRBD1 (5 bases). CDR1 and CDR2 (germline): DFQATT, SNEGSKA (reference sequence). This CDR3 comprises 14 residues. V was clipped by 0 bases and J by 3 bases, with 9 bases between them. CDR3: CSARDYRIGNTIYF. The CDR3 DNA sequence: TGCAGTGCTAGAGATTACAGGATTGGAAACACCATATATTTT.

The rearrangement links TRBV19 to TRBJ1-1; a weak D match, TRBD1 (6 bases). Germline V gene sequence: CDR1 LNHDA, CDR2 SQIVND (reference sequence). Trimming took off 6 bases at V and 5 bases at J, with 25 bases between the two ends. This CDR3 has 17 amino acids. CDR3 in amino acids: CASSSSGHLASRTEAFF. CDR3 bases: TGTGCCAGTAGCTCCTCGGGACACTTGGCCTCGAGGACTGAAGCTTTCTTT.

The rearrangement joins TRBV2 to TRBJ2-2, with 9 bases lining up with TRBD2. CDR1 and CDR2 from the germline V gene are SNHLY and FYNNEI. V was pared by 7 bases and J by 3 bases, with 6 bases of the junction left unmatched. The CDR3 totals 15 residues. CDR3 nucleotide sequence: TGTGCCAGCACCCCGACTAGCGGCTACACCGGGGAGCTGTTTTTT. Protein sequence: CASTPTSGYTGELFF.

This clonotype showed up just a few times. The chain couples TRBV2 to TRBJ2-5; D perhaps matches TRBD2 (5 bases). Germline V lookup: CDR1 SNHLY, CDR2 FYNNEI. This CDR3 has 14 residues. V dropped 7 bases and J dropped 3 bases, with 15 bases sitting between them. This CDR3 is CASNPSGTKETQYF. The CDR3 DNA is TGTGCCAGCAATCCCAGCGGAACAAAAGAGACCCAGTACTTC.

The chain carries TRBV4-2 and TRBJ2-2, with D maybe TRBD1 (6 bases). Trimming pared 3 bases from V and 3 bases from J, leaving 17 bases between. From germline, CDR1 is LGHNA and CDR2 YNFKEQ. The CDR3 has 17 residues. The CDR3 coding sequence is TGTGCCAGCAGCCAGGGAATACCTAACAGGGACACCGGGGAGCTGTTTTTT. It translates to CASSQGIPNRDTGELFF.

The J gene is TRBJ2-2, the V gene TRBV18; 7 bases line up with TRBD1. Trimming took 2 bases from V and 6 from J; bases not matched to a gene: 6. The germline gives CDR1 KGHSH, CDR2 LQKENI. CDR3 length equals 15 residues. This CDR3 reads CASSPFTGVSGELFF. In DNA, the CDR3 is TGTGCCAGCTCACCATTTACAGGGGTTTCCGGGGAGCTGTTTTTT. Full variable domain (missing parts from reference TRBV18 and TRBJ2-2): NAGVMQNPRHLVRRRGQEARLRCSPMKGHSHVYWYRQLPEEGLKFMVYLQKENIIDESGMPKERFSAEFPKEGPSILRIQQVVRGDSAAYFCASSPFTGVSGELFFGEGSRLTVL.